Listed below are T cell receptor beta chains from one sample, sequenced in a study of blood T cell repertoires in COVID-19. Sequencing used immunoSEQ multiplex PCR; TCRdb keeps in-frame clones, though not all of them. The repertoire includes a few hundred thousand clones, roughly 84% of them detected once, and over 0.8% sits in the top ten. Sequences were obtained from PBMCs or T cells enriched from blood (not recorded which). The receptors stem from a woman aged 25-40 years who had recovered from COVID-19. The CDR3 runs from the conserved cysteine through the conserved F or W. D genes are given only for firm matches. Part of the rows lack a size; the others show once, few, many or a class for expanded clones.

j_call v_call clone_size d_call cdr3_nt cdr3_aa
TRBJ1-6 TRBV28 once NA TGTGCCAGCAGCTTTTATAATTCACCCCTCCACTTT CASSFYNSPLHF
TRBJ2-1 TRBV7-9 NA TRBD2 TGTGCCAGCAGCTTAGAGCCCCAGCGGGGAAATGATGAGCAGTTCTTC CASSLEPQRGNDEQFF
TRBJ2-5 TRBV2 NA TRBD2 TGTGCCAGCAGAAGAACACCTAGCGGGGGAGGAGAGACCCAGTACTTC CASRRTPSGGGETQYF
TRBJ1-5 TRBV18 once TRBD1 TGTGCCAGCTCACCACAGGGGGCGCGGGATCAGCCCCAGCATTTT CASSPQGARDQPQHF
TRBJ2-7 TRBV6-5 NA TRBD1 TGTGCCAGCAGTACAGGGGGCGCTTGGGGGTACGAGCAGTACTTC CASSTGGAWGYEQYF
TRBJ1-6 TRBV4-1 NA NA TGCGCCAGCAGCCAAGACTTCGGGTTTGATTCACCCCTCCACTTT CASSQDFGFDSPLHF
TRBJ2-7 TRBV19 NA TRBD1 TGTGCCAGTAGTATGTTCGGGACAGAGCTCTACGAGCAGTACTTC CASSMFGTELYEQYF
TRBJ2-2 TRBV11-1 NA TRBD1 TGTGCCAGCAGCTTAGCGGTGACAGGGGGCCGTACCGGGGAGCTGTTTTTT CASSLAVTGGRTGELFF
TRBJ2-7 TRBV6-2/TRBV6-3 NA NA TGTGCCAGCAGCCACGGGTCCCTACTCCGGGACACCGCCTACGAGCAGTACTTC CASSHGSLLRDTAYEQYF
TRBJ2-7 TRBV4-1 NA NA TGCGCCAGCAGCCAAAAAACAGGGACCTACGAGCAGTACTTC CASSQKTGTYEQYF
TRBJ1-1 TRBV5-4 NA NA TGTGCCAGCAGCTTAAGTCAGCGCACTGAAGCTTTCTTT CASSLSQRTEAFF
TRBJ2-5 TRBV27 once TRBD2 TGTGCCAGCATGATTAGCGGGGGGTTACAAGAGACCCAGTACTTC CASMISGGLQETQYF
TRBJ2-1 TRBV27 once TRBD1 TGTGCCAGCAGTTCTACCCGGGACAGTACCTACAATGAGCAGTTCTTC CASSSTRDSTYNEQFF
TRBJ2-1 TRBV5-6 NA TRBD1 TGTGCCAGCAGCTTGCGGACAGGGGTGTTCGATGAGCAGTTCTTC CASSLRTGVFDEQFF
TRBJ2-7 TRBV4-1 NA TRBD1 TGCGCCAGCAGCCAAGAAAGTAACAGGGGCTACGAGCAGTACTTC CASSQESNRGYEQYF
TRBJ2-1 TRBV2 NA TRBD2 TGTGCCAGCAGTGCCACTAGCGGGGGACCAGAGCAGTTCTTC CASSATSGGPEQFF
TRBJ1-5 TRBV28 NA NA TGTGCCAGCATCGAAAGCCAACGCCAGCCCCAGCATTTT CASIESQRQPQHF
TRBJ1-4 TRBV2 NA NA TGTGCCAGCTTGTTCAGCGGGGTAGGCGAAAAACTGTTTTTT CASLFSGVGEKLFF
TRBJ1-2 TRBV10-1 NA NA TGCGCCAGCAGCCCTAGCCAGGGGAGCTATGGCTACACCTTC CASSPSQGSYGYTF
TRBJ1-5 TRBV19 NA TRBD1 TGTGCCAGTAGTATAATAGCAGGGGGTAGCAATCAGCCCCAGCATTTT CASSIIAGGSNQPQHF
TRBJ1-6 TRBV6-4 NA TRBD1 TGTGCCAGCAGTGACTCGAGATCGCTTAAGGACAGGTATAATTCACCCCTCCACTTT CASSDSRSLKDRYNSPLHF
TRBJ1-6 TRBV5-1 NA TRBD1 TGCGCCAGCAGCCTGGGACAGGGGAATTCACCCCTCCACTTT CASSLGQGNSPLHF
TRBJ2-2 TRBV27 NA TRBD2 TGTGCCAGCAGCCCGACTAGCGGGGGAAGGGGGGAGCTGTTTTTT CASSPTSGGRGELFF
TRBJ2-5 TRBV28 NA NA TGTGCCAGCAGTTTATACAGGGTGTCGATAGAGACCCAGTACTTC CASSLYRVSIETQYF
TRBJ1-2 TRBV5-1 NA NA TGCGCCAGCAGCTTCGTTGACACAACCTATGGCTACACCTTC CASSFVDTTYGYTF
TRBJ2-1 TRBV3-1/TRBV3-2 NA NA TGTGCCAGCAGCCCCCGTCGGGTCTACGCCGGGAACAATGAGCAGTTCTTC CASSPRRVYAGNNEQFF
TRBJ2-1 TRBV18 NA NA TGTGCCAGCTCACCACAGGGGCCGTCCTACAATGAGCAGTTCTTC CASSPQGPSYNEQFF
TRBJ2-1 TRBV5-6 NA TRBD2 TGTGCCAGCAGCCCAAGGACTAGCGGGTTTACTTTCGGTGAGCAGTTCTTC CASSPRTSGFTFGEQFF
TRBJ1-6 TRBV6-6 NA TRBD1 TGTGCCAGCAGTCGTGGACAGGAGAGCTCCTATAATTCACCCCTCCACTTT CASSRGQESSYNSPLHF
TRBJ2-1 TRBV5-1 NA TRBD2 TGCGCCAGCAGCTCGTGGGCTAGCGGGGGGCCACACAGCTACAATGAGCAGTTCTTC CASSSWASGGPHSYNEQFF
TRBJ1-5 TRBV28 NA TRBD1 TGTGCCAGCAGTTTTTTATGGCAGGGGGTCCATCAGCCCCAGCATTTT CASSFLWQGVHQPQHF
TRBJ1-1 TRBV28 NA NA TGTGCCAGCAGTCTAGAAGGGGATCCGTGGGGCAAAAGGTCTTTCTTT CASSLEGDPWGKRSFF
TRBJ2-2 TRBV5-1 NA NA TGCGCCAGCAGCTTGGCTACAACCGCGGGCACCGGGGAGCTGTTTTTT CASSLATTAGTGELFF
TRBJ1-2 TRBV28 once NA TGTGCCAGCCTCCGGGGGGGCGCGGGCGGCTACACCTTC CASLRGGAGGYTF
TRBJ2-5 TRBV5-6 NA TRBD2 TGTGCCAGCAGCTTGGAGGCTAGCGGGGTGTTACAAGAGACCCAGTACTTC CASSLEASGVLQETQYF
TRBJ2-1 TRBV29-1 NA NA TGCAGCGTTGAAGTCCCGGGGGGCCCCCCTAGCTCCTACAATGAGCAGTTCTTC CSVEVPGGPPSSYNEQFF
TRBJ2-7 TRBV3-1/TRBV3-2 NA TRBD2 TGTGCCAGCAGCCCCTCGGGAGGTTTCGGCTACGAGCAGTACTTC CASSPSGGFGYEQYF
TRBJ2-2 TRBV9 few TRBD1 TGTGCCAGCAGCGATGGGACAGGGGACGTTACCGGGGAGCTGTTTTTT CASSDGTGDVTGELFF
TRBJ1-2 TRBV19 once TRBD1 TGTGCCAGTGATCAGGGACAGTCCTATGGCTACACCTTC CASDQGQSYGYTF
TRBJ2-1 TRBV10-2 NA TRBD2 TGCGCCAGCAGTGAGGAGACTAGCGGGTCTCGCGATGAGCAGTTCTTC CASSEETSGSRDEQFF
TRBJ2-7 TRBV6-5 NA NA TGTGCCAGCAGTAGGGACTCGCCTTCCTACGAGCAGTACTTC CASSRDSPSYEQYF
TRBJ2-2 TRBV6-1 NA NA TGTGCCAGCAGTGTAGCCGACAGAAACACCGGGGAGCTGTTTTTT CASSVADRNTGELFF
TRBJ2-4 TRBV6-1 NA TRBD2 TGTGCCAGCAGTGAATGGGCTAGCGGGGGGCTAGCCAAAAACATTCAGTACTTC CASSEWASGGLAKNIQYF
TRBJ2-3 TRBV7-9 NA TRBD1 TGTGCCAGCAGCTTAGCCGGGACAGAACAATCAAATACGCAGTATTTT CASSLAGTEQSNTQYF
TRBJ1-5 TRBV2 NA TRBD1 TGTGCCAGCAGGGAGACAGGGAATCAGCCCCAGCATTTT CASRETGNQPQHF
TRBJ1-5 TRBV10-3 NA NA TGTGCCATCAGTGGATCCCAGAATCAGCCCCAGCATTTT CAISGSQNQPQHF
TRBJ1-4 TRBV5-1 NA TRBD1 TGCGCCAGCAGCGCCGAGGGAGGACAGGGACGTGAAAAACTGTTTTTT CASSAEGGQGREKLFF
TRBJ2-4 TRBV5-4 NA TRBD1 TGTGCCAGCAGCGAATTCACAGGGGGCCAAAACATTCAGTACTTC CASSEFTGGQNIQYF
TRBJ2-7 TRBV30 NA NA TGTGCCTGGACCCCACCCGCCAGGGGCAGGGCTGGATACGAGCAGTACTTC CAWTPPARGRAGYEQYF
TRBJ2-5 TRBV5-8 NA NA TGTGCCAGCAGCCGGAAAGGTGGTGGGGGGGCTGATAGGACCCAGTACTTC CASSRKGGGGADRTQYF
TRBJ2-3 TRBV30 NA NA TGTGCCTGGAGGCGTCCCTCAAAGACAGATACGCAGTATTTT CAWRRPSKTDTQYF
TRBJ1-5 TRBV19 NA NA TGTGCCAGTAGTAACCCGCTTGAGGGCAGGTCCAATCAGCCCCAGCATTTT CASSNPLEGRSNQPQHF
TRBJ2-2 TRBV5-1 few NA TGCGCCAGCAGCCCGGGGATCGTTACCGGGGAGCTGTTTTTT CASSPGIVTGELFF